Listed below are T cell receptor beta chains from one sample, sequenced in a study of cytomegalovirus exposure and HLA in healthy donors. The repertoire was sequenced with immunoSEQ multiplex PCR; TCRdb's copy has only in-frame clones and lacks some. In the table there are fewer than 150,000 clones, under 85% of which are singletons. Sequenced material: PBMCs. The receptor set was obtained from a woman aged 45-65 years in good health and CMV-seropositive. Both conserved end residues are part of each CDR3. Fields, in order: D gene, J gene, clone size, V gene, CDR3 protein, CDR3 DNA. D genes are given only for firm matches. Part of the rows lack a size; the others show once, few, many or a class for expanded clones.

>.|TRBJ1-1|.|TRBV30
CAWSRIGVGEAFF
TGTGCCTGGAGTAGGATTGGAGTTGGTGAAGCTTTCTTT
>.|TRBJ2-3|once|TRBV10-3
CAISESGHTDTQYF
TGTGCCATCAGTGAGTCGGGACACACAGATACGCAGTATTTT
>.|TRBJ2-6|few|TRBV5-6
CASSFTGFSGANVLTF
TGTGCCAGCAGCTTCACAGGATTCTCTGGGGCCAACGTCCTGACTTTC
>TRBD1|TRBJ1-1|.|TRBV7-9
CASSFGTANTEAFF
TGTGCCAGCAGCTTCGGGACAGCGAACACTGAAGCTTTCTTT
>.|TRBJ1-5|.|TRBV5-1
CASSRDFNQPQHF
TGCGCCAGCAGCCGGGACTTTAATCAGCCCCAGCATTTT
>TRBD1|TRBJ2-7|.|TRBV6-5
CASSGTGGLRNEQYF
TGTGCCAGCTCAGGGACAGGGGGGCTAAGAAACGAGCAGTACTTC
>.|TRBJ2-5|once|TRBV19
CASSWSYQETQYF
TGTGCCAGTAGTTGGAGCTACCAAGAGACCCAGTACTTC
>.|TRBJ2-6|.|TRBV27
CASRLTVTGANVLTF
TGTGCCAGCAGGCTTACAGTAACTGGGGCCAACGTCCTGACTTTC
>.|TRBJ1-4|few|TRBV2
CASKVGGSAEKLFF
TGTGCCAGCAAAGTTGGAGGGAGCGCAGAAAAACTGTTTTTT
>TRBD1|TRBJ1-4|.|TRBV7-2
CASSLAGGQGPFSSEKLFF
TGTGCCAGCAGCTTGGCTGGGGGACAGGGGCCGTTCAGCAGCGAAAAACTGTTTTTT
>TRBD1|TRBJ1-3|many|TRBV11-3
CASSLGAGTGSSNTIYF
TGTGCCAGCAGCTTAGGGGCCGGGACAGGGTCGTCAAACACCATATATTTT
>.|TRBJ1-4|once|TRBV6-5
CASMLRGATNEKLFF
TGTGCCAGCATGTTGCGGGGAGCAACTAATGAAAAACTGTTTTTT
>.|TRBJ1-2|once|TRBV18
CASSPDSGDGYTF
TGTGCCAGCTCACCGGACAGCGGGGATGGCTACACCTTC
>TRBD1|TRBJ1-2|.|TRBV7-9
CACAQGDYGYTF
TGTGCCTGCGCACAGGGGGACTATGGCTACACCTTC
>TRBD1|TRBJ1-2|.|TRBV6-5
CASSRDRQVYGYTF
TGTGCCAGCAGTCGGGACAGGCAAGTCTATGGCTACACCTTC
>TRBD1|TRBJ2-6|.|TRBV5-1
CASSTRGTGVGANVLTF
TGCGCCAGCAGCACCCGGGGGACAGGGGTCGGGGCCAACGTCCTGACTTTC
>TRBD2|TRBJ2-1|.|TRBV29-1
CSVEASGVNNEQFF
TGCAGCGTTGAGGCTAGCGGGGTCAACAATGAGCAGTTCTTC
>TRBD1|TRBJ1-2|few|TRBV7-9
CSSSRPDRAGYGYTF
TGTTCCAGCAGCCGACCAGACAGGGCTGGCTATGGCTACACCTTC
>.|TRBJ1-2|.|TRBV19
CASSIYPLRRTEKDGYTF
TGTGCCAGTAGTATTTACCCCCTCCGACGGACTGAAAAGGATGGCTACACCTTC
>TRBD2|TRBJ2-1|.|TRBV25-1
CASSGSGGTLSEQFF
TGTGCCAGCAGTGGAAGCGGGGGCACCCTATCGGAGCAGTTCTTC
>.|TRBJ1-4|.|TRBV4-1
CASTLPGNEKLFF
TGCGCCAGCACCCTACCGGGTAATGAAAAACTGTTTTTT
>TRBD2|TRBJ2-7|few|TRBV2
CASSDSSGGSYEQYF
TGTGCCAGCAGTGATTCTAGCGGGGGCTCCTACGAGCAGTACTTC
>.|TRBJ1-6|medium-sized|TRBV7-2
CASSLVAQGNSPLHF
TGTGCCAGCAGCTTAGTCGCGCAGGGTAATTCACCCCTCCACTTT
>.|TRBJ2-3|.|TRBV5-8
CASSLVALHTDTQYF
TGTGCCAGCAGCTTAGTGGCCCTGCACACAGATACGCAGTATTTT
>.|TRBJ1-2|.|TRBV4-1
CASSQDRGGTYGYTF
TGCGCCAGCAGCCAAGATCGTGGCGGGACCTATGGCTACACCTTC
>TRBD1|TRBJ2-7|few|TRBV18
CASSLPGQGDYEQYF
TGTGCCAGCTCCCTGCCGGGACAGGGGGACTACGAGCAGTACTTC
>.|TRBJ2-5|.|TRBV11-3
CASSKGLGETQYF
TGTGCCAGCAGCAAGGGGCTCGGGGAGACCCAGTACTTC
>.|TRBJ1-1|.|TRBV5-1
CASSLNMNTEAFF
TGCGCCAGCAGCCTGAACATGAACACTGAAGCTTTCTTT
>.|TRBJ2-7|.|TRBV9
CASSEGGTEQYF
TGTGCCAGCAGCGAGGGGGGGACCGAGCAGTACTTC
>TRBD1|TRBJ2-1|.|TRBV2
CASSGQGNSYNEQFF
TGTGCCAGCAGCGGACAGGGTAACTCCTACAATGAGCAGTTCTTC
>TRBD1|TRBJ1-2|.|TRBV7-6
CASSLQGADGYTF
TGTGCCAGCAGCTTACAGGGGGCGGATGGCTACACCTTC
>TRBD1|TRBJ1-4|.|TRBV7-2
CASSGHRGIYEKLFF
TGTGCCAGCAGCGGCCACAGGGGAATTTATGAAAAACTGTTTTTT
>.|TRBJ2-5|.|TRBV19
CASSKQANLQETQYF
TGTGCCAGTAGTAAACAGGCGAATCTACAAGAGACCCAGTACTTC
>.|TRBJ1-1|.|TRBV7-9
CASSLAPGSTEAFF
TGTGCCAGCAGCTTAGCCCCGGGGTCCACTGAAGCTTTCTTT
>TRBD1|TRBJ2-7|.|TRBV11-2
CASSPQGVGPYEQYF
TGTGCCAGCAGCCCCCAGGGGGTAGGGCCCTACGAGCAGTACTTC
>.|TRBJ1-6|once|TRBV7-8
CASSLAPGNNSPLHF
TGTGCCAGCAGCTTAGCGCCCGGGAATAATTCACCCCTCCACTTT
>.|TRBJ1-2|.|TRBV10-3
CAISALVSGYTF
TGTGCCATCAGTGCCCTTGTGAGTGGCTACACCTTC
>.|TRBJ1-2|.|TRBV6-1
CASNIGSRGYTF
TGTGCCAGCAATATTGGGAGCCGCGGCTACACCTTC
>TRBD2|TRBJ2-3|.|TRBV2
CASSPSSGGADTQYF
TGTGCCAGCAGTCCCTCTAGCGGGGGTGCAGATACGCAGTATTTT
>.|TRBJ1-6|.|TRBV6-5
CASSYKETRRNSPLHF
TGTGCCAGCAGTTATAAGGAGACCAGACGGAATTCACCCCTCCACTTT
>.|TRBJ1-2|.|TRBV28
CASSFFTGGYTF
TGTGCCAGCAGTTTTTTTACGGGAGGCTACACCTTC
>TRBD1|TRBJ1-1|.|TRBV2
CASSGQGYTEAFF
TGTGCCAGCTCGGGACAGGGGTACACTGAAGCTTTCTTT
>.|TRBJ1-4|.|TRBV29-1
CSASGESYEKLFF
TGCAGCGCTTCCGGGGAGTCGTACGAAAAACTGTTTTTT
>TRBD1|TRBJ1-4|.|TRBV6-5
CASSYSRQGVEKLFF
TGTGCCAGCAGTTACTCCCGACAGGGAGTCGAAAAACTGTTTTTT
>TRBD2|TRBJ2-1|.|TRBV5-1
CASALAGGNEQFF
TGCGCCAGCGCGCTAGCGGGGGGGAATGAGCAGTTCTTC
>.|TRBJ2-3|.|TRBV7-9
CASSLGSTSTDTQYF
TGTGCCAGCAGCTTAGGGTCGACTAGCACAGATACGCAGTATTTT
>.|TRBJ1-1|.|TRBV6-6
CASTVALNTEAFF
TGTGCCAGTACCGTGGCACTGAACACTGAAGCTTTCTTT
>.|TRBJ1-4|few|TRBV9
CASSVARSGEKLFF
TGTGCCAGCAGCGTAGCCAGGAGCGGGGAAAAACTGTTTTTT
>.|TRBJ2-7|.|TRBV11-2
CASSLNVILTGENSYEQYF
TGTGCCAGCAGCTTGAACGTAATCTTGACAGGCGAAAACTCCTACGAGCAGTACTTC
>TRBD1|TRBJ2-3|.|TRBV6-5
CASTRDRAWDTQYF
TGTGCCAGCACTCGGGACAGGGCATGGGATACGCAGTATTTT
>.|TRBJ2-5|.|TRBV13
CATTIRGGTQYF
TGTGCCACTACTATCCGAGGAGGGACCCAGTACTTC
>.|TRBJ2-7|.|TRBV30
CAWKQGSYEQYF
TGTGCCTGGAAGCAGGGGTCCTACGAGCAGTACTTC
>TRBD2|TRBJ2-1|few|TRBV5-8
CASSLPGLADNEQFF
TGTGCCAGCAGCTTACCGGGACTAGCGGACAATGAGCAGTTCTTC
>.|TRBJ1-2|.|TRBV5-4
CASSLDYASGYTF
TGTGCCAGCAGCTTGGATTACGCAAGCGGCTACACCTTC
>.|TRBJ1-5|.|TRBV19
CASKGWGLVNQPQHF
TGTGCCAGTAAAGGATGGGGGCTGGTCAATCAGCCCCAGCATTTT
>.|TRBJ2-7|.|TRBV15
CATSVGASGEQYF
TGTGCCACCAGCGTTGGGGCTTCGGGCGAGCAGTACTTC